This T cell receptor beta chain was sequenced during a study of cytomegalovirus exposure and HLA in healthy donors. The CDR3 is made up of 14 amino acids. V lost 4 bases and J lost 10, with 20 bases in between. Germline CDR1 SQVTM, CDR2 ANQGSEA. Sequencing used immunoSEQ multiplex PCR; TCRdb keeps in-frame clones, though not all of them. The table includes 110,000 to 150,000 clones, over 80% detected once. This TCR was sampled from a woman aged 25 to 45 in good health and CMV-seropositive. The sample consisted of PBMCs. The chain joins TRBV29-1 to TRBJ2-1, with D possibly TRBD2 on 6 matching bases. The CDR3 DNA reads as TGCAGCGTTGGGGGCCGGGACTCGTCGTTGGAGCAGTTCTTC. Its translation: CSVGGRDSSLEQFF.